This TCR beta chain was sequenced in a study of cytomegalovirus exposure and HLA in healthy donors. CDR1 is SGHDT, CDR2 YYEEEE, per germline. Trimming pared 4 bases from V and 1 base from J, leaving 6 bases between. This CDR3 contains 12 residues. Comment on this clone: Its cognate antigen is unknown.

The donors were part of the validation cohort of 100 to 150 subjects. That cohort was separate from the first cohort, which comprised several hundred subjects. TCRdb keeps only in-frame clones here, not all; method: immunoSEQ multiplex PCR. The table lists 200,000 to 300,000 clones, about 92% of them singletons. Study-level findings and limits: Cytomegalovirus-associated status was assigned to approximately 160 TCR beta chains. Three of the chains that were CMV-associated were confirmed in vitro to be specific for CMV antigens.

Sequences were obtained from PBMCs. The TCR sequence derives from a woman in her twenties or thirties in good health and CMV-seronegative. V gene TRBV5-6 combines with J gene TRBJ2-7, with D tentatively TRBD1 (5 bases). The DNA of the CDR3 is TGTGCCAGCAGCCAGGGATCCTACGAGCAGTACTTC. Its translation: CASSQGSYEQYF.